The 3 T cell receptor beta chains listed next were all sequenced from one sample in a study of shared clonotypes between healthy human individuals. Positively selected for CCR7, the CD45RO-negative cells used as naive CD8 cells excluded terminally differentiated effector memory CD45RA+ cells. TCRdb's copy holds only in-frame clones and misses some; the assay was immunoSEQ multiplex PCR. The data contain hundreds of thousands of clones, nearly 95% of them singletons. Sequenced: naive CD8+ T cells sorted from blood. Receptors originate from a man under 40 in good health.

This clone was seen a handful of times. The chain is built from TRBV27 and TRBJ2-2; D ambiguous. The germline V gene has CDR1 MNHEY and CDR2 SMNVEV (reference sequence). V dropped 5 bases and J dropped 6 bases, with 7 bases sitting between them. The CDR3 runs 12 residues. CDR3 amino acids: CASSPLSGELFF. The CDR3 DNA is TGTGCCAGCAGTCCCCTCTCCGGGGAGCTGTTTTTT.

The CDR3: CASSPLVAGGGTDTQYF. CDR3 nucleotides: TGTGCCAGCAGTCCCCTCGTAGCGGGAGGTGGAACAGATACGCAGTATTTT. The chain carries TRBV27 and TRBJ2-3, with 10 bases that match TRBD2. The V segment lost 5 bases and the J segment 3 bases; nucleotides outside the gene matches: 11. The germline CDR1 and CDR2 sequences are MNHEY and SMNVEV (reference sequence). This CDR3 has 17 residues.

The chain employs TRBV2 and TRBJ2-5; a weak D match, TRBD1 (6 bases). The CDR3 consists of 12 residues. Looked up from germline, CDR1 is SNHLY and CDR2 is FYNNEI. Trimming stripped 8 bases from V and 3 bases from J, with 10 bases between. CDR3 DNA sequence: TGTGCCAGCGGTAGGACAGAAGAGACCCAGTACTTC. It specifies CASGRTEETQYF.